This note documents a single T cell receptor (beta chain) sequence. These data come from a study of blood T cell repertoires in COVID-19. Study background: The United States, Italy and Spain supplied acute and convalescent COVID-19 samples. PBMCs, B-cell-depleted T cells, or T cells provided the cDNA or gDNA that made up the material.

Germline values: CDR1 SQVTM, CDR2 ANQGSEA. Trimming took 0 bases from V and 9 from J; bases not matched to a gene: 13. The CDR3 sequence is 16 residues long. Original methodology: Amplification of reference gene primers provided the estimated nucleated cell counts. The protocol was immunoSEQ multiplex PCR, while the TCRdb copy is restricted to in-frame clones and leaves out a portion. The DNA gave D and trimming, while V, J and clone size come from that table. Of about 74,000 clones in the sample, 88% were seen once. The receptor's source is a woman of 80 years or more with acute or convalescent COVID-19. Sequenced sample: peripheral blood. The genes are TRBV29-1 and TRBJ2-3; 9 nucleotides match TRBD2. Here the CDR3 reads CSVEDPGLALGETQYF. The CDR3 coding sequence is TGCAGCGTTGAAGATCCGGGACTAGCTCTGGGCGAGACGCAGTATTTT.